This TCR beta chain was documented in a study of cytomegalovirus exposure and HLA in healthy donors. Study findings and constraints: Available immune exposure information was restricted to CMV serostatus only. HLA allele associations emerged for some 16,000 TCR beta sequences in a later analysis, at 0.05 false discovery rate. A prior analysis recorded that most TCR beta V segments were productive about 87% or about 30% of the time.

Germline V CDR1 and CDR2: LGHNT, FRNRAP. J was trimmed by 4 bases and V by 6 bases; bases with no gene match: 7. The CDR3 spans 15 residues. A word on this clone: Its matching antigen is unknown.

PCR primers comprised 60 Vbeta and 13 Jbeta primers. Libraries were prepared by immunoSEQ multiplex PCR; TCRdb keeps only in-frame clonotypes and omits some of them. The profile shows 100,000 to 150,000 clones, roughly 80% of them singletons. The source is a man between 25 and 39 years old in good health and CMV-seropositive. The chain recombines TRBV12-5 with TRBJ2-1; 9 bases line up with TRBD1. Material: PBMCs. CDR3 region: CASGSTGGLYNEQFF. CDR3 DNA: TGTGCTAGTGGCTCGACAGGGGGGTTGTACAATGAGCAGTTCTTC. The full variable domain, with the rest looked up from reference TRBV12-5 and TRBJ2-1, is DARVTQTPRHKVTEMGQEVTMRCQPILGHNTVFWYRQTMMQGLELLAYFRNRAPLDDSGMPKDRFSAEMPDATLATLKIQPSEPRDSAVYFCASGSTGGLYNEQFFGPGTRLTVL.